This T cell receptor beta chain was documented in a study of CD8 T cells in ankylosing spondylitis. General study results and limits: Prior literature has documented some motif variants in synovial fluid and blood from reactive arthritis. Matched ankylosing spondylitis synovial fluid reportedly contained a significantly enriched population of disease-linked clones. Among TCR beta sequences, a motif of 7 to 9 highly homologous variants appeared characteristic of ankylosing spondylitis blood.

To note about this clonotype: Its specificity is not known.

The CDR3 is 12 residues long. Germline CDR1 KGHSH, CDR2 LQKENI. V lost 2 bases and J 2 bases, leaving 4 bases between the germline ends. TCRdb called the 5' RACE reads again in MiXCR, with one record for every CDR3 protein. There are about 700,000 distinct CDR3 sequences in the sample; 19% occur only once, and approximately 18% lies in the top ten. The clonotype was recovered from a male donor with ankylosing spondylitis. The sequencing input was blood, either unsorted or a sorted T cell fraction (not recorded which). The chain employs TRBV18 and TRBJ2-7, with D hard to call. The CDR3 loop reads CASSPKPYEQYF. The DNA for the CDR3 is TGTGCCAGCTCACCAAAGCCCTACGAGCAGTACTTC.